This is a list of T cell receptor beta chains from one sample in a study of neurological immune-mediated disorders. TCRdb re-analysed the 5' RACE reads in MiXCR, keeping a single row per CDR3 protein. The sample lists approximately 50,000 distinct CDR3 sequences; 3% to 4.5% were seen once. Sequenced sample: PBMCs. The source is a man aged 55 to 70 with multiple sclerosis. The CDR3 runs from the conserved cysteine through the conserved F or W. The D gene is left open where the match is weak. Each size is once, few, many or a size class.

DNA: TGTGCCAGCAGACCTGAGGTGGGCGGGTCCTCCTACAATGAGCAGTTCTTC
CDR3: CASRPEVGGSSYNEQFF
length: 17
size: many
J: TRBJ2-1
V: TRBV2
D: -

DNA: TGCAGTGCTAGAGTGGGAAGGGCGCGTGGCGAGCAGTACTTC
CDR3: CSARVGRARGEQYF
length: 14
size: medium-sized
J: TRBJ2-7
V: TRBV20-1
D: -

DNA: TGTGCCAGCCGCGGGGACAGGGAGACAGATACGCAGTATTTT
CDR3: CASRGDRETDTQYF
length: 14
size: many
J: TRBJ2-3
V: TRBV6-5
D: TRBD1

DNA: TGTGCCATCAGCGGACAGGACGCCCGGCCCCAGCATTTT
CDR3: CAISGQDARPQHF
length: 13
size: many
J: TRBJ1-5
V: TRBV10-3
D: TRBD1

DNA: TGTGCCTGGAGTTCATGGGGAGGCTCTGGAAACACCATATATTTT
CDR3: CAWSSWGGSGNTIYF
length: 15
size: many
J: TRBJ1-3
V: TRBV30
D: -

DNA: TGTGCCAGCAGTTCCACGTACAGCTACGAGCAGTACTTC
CDR3: CASSSTYSYEQYF
length: 13
size: many
J: TRBJ2-7
V: TRBV6-6
D: -

DNA: TGTGCCAGCAGCCCTTACTTTGGAAACACCATATATTTT
CDR3: CASSPYFGNTIYF
length: 13
size: many
J: TRBJ1-3
V: TRBV9
D: -

DNA: TGTGCCAGCAGCGCAGGGGGATCTTCTACTGAAGCTTTCTTT
CDR3: CASSAGGSSTEAFF
length: 14
size: many
J: TRBJ1-1
V: TRBV2
D: TRBD1

DNA: TGCGCCAGCAGCTTGGGAGGGAAAGGAAATCAGCCCCAGCATTTT
CDR3: CASSLGGKGNQPQHF
length: 15
size: many
J: TRBJ1-5
V: TRBV5-1
D: -

DNA: TGTGCCAGCAGTGATCGGGGGTTAAGCAATCAGCCCCAGCATTTT
CDR3: CASSDRGLSNQPQHF
length: 15
size: many
J: TRBJ1-5
V: TRBV6-4
D: -

DNA: TGTGCCAGCAGTAGCACCGGGGAGCTGTTTTTT
CDR3: CASSSTGELFF
length: 11
size: many
J: TRBJ2-2
V: TRBV12-3/TRBV12-4
D: -